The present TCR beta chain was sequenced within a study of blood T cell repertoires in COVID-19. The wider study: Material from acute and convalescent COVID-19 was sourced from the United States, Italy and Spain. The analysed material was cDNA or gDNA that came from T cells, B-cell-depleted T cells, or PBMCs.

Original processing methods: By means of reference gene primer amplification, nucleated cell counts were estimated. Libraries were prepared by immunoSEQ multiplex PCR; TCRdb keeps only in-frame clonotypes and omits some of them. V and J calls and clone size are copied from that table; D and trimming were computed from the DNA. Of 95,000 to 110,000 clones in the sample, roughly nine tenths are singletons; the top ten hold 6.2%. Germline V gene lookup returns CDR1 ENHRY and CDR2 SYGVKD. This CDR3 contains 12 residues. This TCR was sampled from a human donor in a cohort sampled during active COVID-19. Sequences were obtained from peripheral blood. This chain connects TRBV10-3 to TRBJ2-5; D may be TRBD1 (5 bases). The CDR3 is CATGEVQETQYF. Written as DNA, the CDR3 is TGTGCTACAGGAGAAGTACAAGAGACCCAGTACTTC.